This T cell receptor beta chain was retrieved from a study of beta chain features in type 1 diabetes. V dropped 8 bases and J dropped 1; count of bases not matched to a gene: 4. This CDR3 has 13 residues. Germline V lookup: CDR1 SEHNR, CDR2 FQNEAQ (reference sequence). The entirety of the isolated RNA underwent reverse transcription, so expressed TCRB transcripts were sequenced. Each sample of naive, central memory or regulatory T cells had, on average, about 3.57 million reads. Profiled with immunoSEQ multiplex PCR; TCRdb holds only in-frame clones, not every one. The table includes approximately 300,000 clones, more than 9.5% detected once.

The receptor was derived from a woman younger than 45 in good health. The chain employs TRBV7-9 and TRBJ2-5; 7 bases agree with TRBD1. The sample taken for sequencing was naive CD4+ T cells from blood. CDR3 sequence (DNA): TGTGCCAGCGATTGGACAGGCCAAGAGACCCAGTACTTC. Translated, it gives CASDWTGQETQYF.